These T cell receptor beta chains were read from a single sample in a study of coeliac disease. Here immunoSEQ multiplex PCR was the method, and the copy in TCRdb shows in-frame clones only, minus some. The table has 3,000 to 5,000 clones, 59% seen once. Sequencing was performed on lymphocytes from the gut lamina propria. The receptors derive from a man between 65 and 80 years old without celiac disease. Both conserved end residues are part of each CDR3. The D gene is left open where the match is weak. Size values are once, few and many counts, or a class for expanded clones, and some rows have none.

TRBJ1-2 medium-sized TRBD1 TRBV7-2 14 CASSTRGGSLGYTF TGTGCCAGCAGCACACGAGGGGGCTCCCTTGGCTACACCTTC
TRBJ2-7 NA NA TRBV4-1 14 CASSQDTGYYEQYF TGCGCCAGCAGCCAAGATACAGGATACTACGAGCAGTACTTC
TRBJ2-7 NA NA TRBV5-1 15 CASRRGSYSSYEQYF TGCGCCAGCAGGAGGGGGTCCTATAGCTCCTACGAGCAGTACTTC
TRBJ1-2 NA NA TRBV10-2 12 CASSESSNGYTF TGCGCCAGCAGTGAGTCGAGCAATGGCTACACCTTC
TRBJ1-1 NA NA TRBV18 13 CASHYLMNTEAFF TGTGCCAGCCACTACCTCATGAACACTGAAGCTTTCTTT
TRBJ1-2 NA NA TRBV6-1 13 CASSREFGYGYTF TGTGCCAGCTCGAGGGAATTCGGCTATGGCTACACCTTC
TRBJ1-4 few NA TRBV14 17 CASSQYPPGQANEKLFF TGTGCCAGCAGCCAATACCCACCGGGACAAGCTAATGAAAAACTGTTTTTT
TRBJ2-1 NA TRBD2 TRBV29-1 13 CSARLAGGGEQFF TGCAGCGCCCGACTAGCGGGGGGTGGGGAGCAGTTCTTC
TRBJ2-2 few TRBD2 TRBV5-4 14 CASSLTTSPGELFF TGTGCCAGCAGCTTGACGACTAGCCCTGGGGAGCTGTTTTTT
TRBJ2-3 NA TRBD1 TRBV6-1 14 CASSSQTGGDTQYF TGTGCCAGCAGCTCTCAAACAGGGGGTGATACGCAGTATTTT
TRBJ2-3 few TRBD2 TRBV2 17 CASSGGASGGRTDTQYF TGTGCCAGCAGTGGAGGTGCTAGCGGGGGGCGCACAGATACGCAGTATTTT
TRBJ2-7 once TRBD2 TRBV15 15 CATSRDGVAGYEQYF TGTGCCACCAGCAGAGATGGGGTAGCGGGCTACGAGCAGTACTTC
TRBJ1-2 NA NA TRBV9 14 CASSVGQTNYGYTF TGTGCCAGCAGCGTAGGTCAGACTAACTATGGCTACACCTTC
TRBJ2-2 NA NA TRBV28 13 CASCGQGTGELFF TGTGCCAGCTGTGGGCAGGGCACCGGGGAGCTGTTTTTT
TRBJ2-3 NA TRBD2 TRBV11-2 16 CASSLGSGGVTDTQYF TGTGCCAGCAGCTTAGGTAGCGGGGGGGTTACAGATACGCAGTATTTT
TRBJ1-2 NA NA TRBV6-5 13 CASSPGQIYGYTF TGTGCCAGCAGTCCAGGACAAATATATGGCTACACCTTC
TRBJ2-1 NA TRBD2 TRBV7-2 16 CASSLVPSGGPIKQFF TGTGCCAGCAGCTTAGTTCCCAGCGGGGGGCCAATTAAACAGTTCTTC
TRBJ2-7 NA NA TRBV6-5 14 CASSYDGTYYEQYF TGTGCCAGCAGTTACGACGGGACTTACTACGAGCAGTACTTC
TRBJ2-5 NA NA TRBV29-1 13 CSVEGPNQETQYF TGCAGCGTTGAAGGGCCAAACCAAGAGACCCAGTACTTC
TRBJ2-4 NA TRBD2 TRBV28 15 CASTALAGGLNIQYF TGTGCCAGCACTGCGCTAGCGGGGGGGCTCAACATTCAGTACTTC
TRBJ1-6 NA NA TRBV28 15 CASSLESRGYSPLHF TGTGCCAGCAGTTTAGAGTCCAGGGGCTATTCACCCCTCCACTTT
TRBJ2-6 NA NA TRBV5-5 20 CASSLLPGLDSSSGANVLTF TGTGCCAGCAGCTTGCTTCCAGGGCTCGATTCGAGCTCTGGGGCCAACGTCCTGACTTTC
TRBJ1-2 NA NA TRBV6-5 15 CASSGGTPGNYGYTF TGTGCCAGCAGTGGGGGCACCCCCGGTAACTATGGCTACACCTTC
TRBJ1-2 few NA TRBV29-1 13 CSVDGPGMEGYTF TGCAGCGTCGACGGGCCGGGGATGGAAGGCTACACCTTC
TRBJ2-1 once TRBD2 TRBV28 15 CASSVAGGGYNEQFF TGTGCCAGCAGTGTAGCGGGGGGAGGCTACAATGAGCAGTTCTTC
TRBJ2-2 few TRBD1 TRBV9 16 CASSGAGQGLSGELFF TGTGCCAGCAGCGGGGCGGGACAGGGGTTGTCCGGGGAGCTGTTTTTT
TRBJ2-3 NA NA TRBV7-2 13 CASKDTSTDTQYF TGTGCCAGCAAGGACACCTCCACAGATACGCAGTATTTT
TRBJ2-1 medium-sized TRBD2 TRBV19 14 CASSRILGGNEQFF TGTGCCAGTAGTAGAATTCTGGGGGGGAATGAGCAGTTCTTC
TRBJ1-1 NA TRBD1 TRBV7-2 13 CASSLTGGTEAFF TGTGCCAGCAGCTTGACAGGGGGAACTGAAGCTTTCTTT
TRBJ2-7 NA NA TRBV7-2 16 CASSLGPGRSAYEQYF TGTGCCAGCAGCTTAGGTCCAGGGCGATCAGCCTACGAGCAGTACTTC
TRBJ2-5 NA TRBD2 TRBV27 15 CASSPGGTTQETQYF TGTGCCAGCAGTCCGGGGGGGACTACCCAAGAGACCCAGTACTTC
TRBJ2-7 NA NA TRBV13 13 CASSLDPSYEQYF TGTGCCAGCAGCTTAGACCCTAGCTACGAGCAGTACTTC
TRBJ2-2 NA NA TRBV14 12 CASSPYTGELFF TGTGCCAGCAGCCCTTACACCGGGGAGCTGTTTTTT
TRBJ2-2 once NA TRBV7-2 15 CASSSAWATTGELFF TGTGCCAGCAGCTCTGCTTGGGCGACCACCGGGGAGCTGTTTTTT
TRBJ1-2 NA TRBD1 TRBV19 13 CASTRQGNYGYTF TGTGCCAGTACCCGACAGGGAAACTATGGCTACACCTTC
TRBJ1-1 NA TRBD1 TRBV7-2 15 CASSLAGQGRTEAFF TGTGCCAGCAGCTTAGCCGGACAGGGAAGGACTGAAGCTTTCTTT
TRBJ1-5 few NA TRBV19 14 CASSRQGYGQPQHF TGTGCCAGTAGTCGTCAGGGTTATGGGCAGCCCCAGCATTTT
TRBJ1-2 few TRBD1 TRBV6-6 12 CASMRDREGYTF TGTGCCAGCATGAGGGACAGGGAAGGCTACACCTTC
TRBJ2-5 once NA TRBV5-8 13 CASIIGTLETQYF TGTGCCAGCATCATCGGGACACTGGAGACCCAGTACTTC
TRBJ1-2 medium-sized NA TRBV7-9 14 CASSFDTEQGGYTF TGTGCCAGCAGCTTTGACACCGAACAGGGTGGCTACACCTTC
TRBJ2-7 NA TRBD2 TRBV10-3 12 CAISEAGGQQYF TGTGCCATCAGCGAAGCGGGGGGCCAGCAGTACTTC
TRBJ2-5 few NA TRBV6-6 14 CASSYLAPQETQYF TGTGCCAGCAGTTACTTAGCGCCCCAGGAGACCCAGTACTTC
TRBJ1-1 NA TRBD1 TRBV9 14 CASSPGQMNTEAFF TGTGCCAGCAGCCCGGGACAGATGAACACTGAAGCTTTCTTT
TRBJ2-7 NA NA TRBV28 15 CASSSSDRGSYEQYF NA
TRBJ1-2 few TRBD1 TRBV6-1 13 CASRFGQGYGYTF TGTGCCAGCAGATTTGGACAGGGGTATGGCTACACCTTC
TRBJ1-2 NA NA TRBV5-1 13 CASSLQEYYGYTF TGCGCCAGCAGCTTACAGGAATATTATGGCTACACCTTC
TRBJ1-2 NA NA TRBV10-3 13 CAITNGAGAGYTF TGTGCCATCACCAACGGGGCAGGGGCCGGCTACACCTTC
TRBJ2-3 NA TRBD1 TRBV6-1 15 CASRQSTGGTDTQYF TGTGCCAGCAGACAATCGACAGGGGGGACAGATACGCAGTATTTT
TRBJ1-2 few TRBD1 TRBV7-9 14 CASSRAGGSYGYTF TGTGCCAGCAGCCGCGCAGGGGGCAGCTATGGCTACACCTTC
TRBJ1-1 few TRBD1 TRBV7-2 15 CASSSAGQGASVAFF TGTGCCAGCAGCTCGGCCGGACAGGGGGCCTCCGTTGCTTTCTTT
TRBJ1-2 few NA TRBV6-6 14 CASREQTANYGYTF TGTGCCAGCAGAGAACAGACAGCAAACTATGGCTACACCTTC
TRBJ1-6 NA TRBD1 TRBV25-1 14 CASDPGQYNSPLHF TGTGCCAGCGACCCGGGACAGTATAATTCACCCCTCCACTTT
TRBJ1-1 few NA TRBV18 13 CASSPGQNTEAFF TGTGCCAGCTCACCAGGGCAAAACACTGAAGCTTTCTTT
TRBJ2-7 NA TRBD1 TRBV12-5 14 CASGQDRGAYEQYF TGTGCTAGTGGTCAGGACAGGGGGGCCTACGAGCAGTACTTC
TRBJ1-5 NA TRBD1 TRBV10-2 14 CASREGQDAQPQHF TGCGCCAGCAGGGAGGGACAGGATGCCCAGCCCCAGCATTTT